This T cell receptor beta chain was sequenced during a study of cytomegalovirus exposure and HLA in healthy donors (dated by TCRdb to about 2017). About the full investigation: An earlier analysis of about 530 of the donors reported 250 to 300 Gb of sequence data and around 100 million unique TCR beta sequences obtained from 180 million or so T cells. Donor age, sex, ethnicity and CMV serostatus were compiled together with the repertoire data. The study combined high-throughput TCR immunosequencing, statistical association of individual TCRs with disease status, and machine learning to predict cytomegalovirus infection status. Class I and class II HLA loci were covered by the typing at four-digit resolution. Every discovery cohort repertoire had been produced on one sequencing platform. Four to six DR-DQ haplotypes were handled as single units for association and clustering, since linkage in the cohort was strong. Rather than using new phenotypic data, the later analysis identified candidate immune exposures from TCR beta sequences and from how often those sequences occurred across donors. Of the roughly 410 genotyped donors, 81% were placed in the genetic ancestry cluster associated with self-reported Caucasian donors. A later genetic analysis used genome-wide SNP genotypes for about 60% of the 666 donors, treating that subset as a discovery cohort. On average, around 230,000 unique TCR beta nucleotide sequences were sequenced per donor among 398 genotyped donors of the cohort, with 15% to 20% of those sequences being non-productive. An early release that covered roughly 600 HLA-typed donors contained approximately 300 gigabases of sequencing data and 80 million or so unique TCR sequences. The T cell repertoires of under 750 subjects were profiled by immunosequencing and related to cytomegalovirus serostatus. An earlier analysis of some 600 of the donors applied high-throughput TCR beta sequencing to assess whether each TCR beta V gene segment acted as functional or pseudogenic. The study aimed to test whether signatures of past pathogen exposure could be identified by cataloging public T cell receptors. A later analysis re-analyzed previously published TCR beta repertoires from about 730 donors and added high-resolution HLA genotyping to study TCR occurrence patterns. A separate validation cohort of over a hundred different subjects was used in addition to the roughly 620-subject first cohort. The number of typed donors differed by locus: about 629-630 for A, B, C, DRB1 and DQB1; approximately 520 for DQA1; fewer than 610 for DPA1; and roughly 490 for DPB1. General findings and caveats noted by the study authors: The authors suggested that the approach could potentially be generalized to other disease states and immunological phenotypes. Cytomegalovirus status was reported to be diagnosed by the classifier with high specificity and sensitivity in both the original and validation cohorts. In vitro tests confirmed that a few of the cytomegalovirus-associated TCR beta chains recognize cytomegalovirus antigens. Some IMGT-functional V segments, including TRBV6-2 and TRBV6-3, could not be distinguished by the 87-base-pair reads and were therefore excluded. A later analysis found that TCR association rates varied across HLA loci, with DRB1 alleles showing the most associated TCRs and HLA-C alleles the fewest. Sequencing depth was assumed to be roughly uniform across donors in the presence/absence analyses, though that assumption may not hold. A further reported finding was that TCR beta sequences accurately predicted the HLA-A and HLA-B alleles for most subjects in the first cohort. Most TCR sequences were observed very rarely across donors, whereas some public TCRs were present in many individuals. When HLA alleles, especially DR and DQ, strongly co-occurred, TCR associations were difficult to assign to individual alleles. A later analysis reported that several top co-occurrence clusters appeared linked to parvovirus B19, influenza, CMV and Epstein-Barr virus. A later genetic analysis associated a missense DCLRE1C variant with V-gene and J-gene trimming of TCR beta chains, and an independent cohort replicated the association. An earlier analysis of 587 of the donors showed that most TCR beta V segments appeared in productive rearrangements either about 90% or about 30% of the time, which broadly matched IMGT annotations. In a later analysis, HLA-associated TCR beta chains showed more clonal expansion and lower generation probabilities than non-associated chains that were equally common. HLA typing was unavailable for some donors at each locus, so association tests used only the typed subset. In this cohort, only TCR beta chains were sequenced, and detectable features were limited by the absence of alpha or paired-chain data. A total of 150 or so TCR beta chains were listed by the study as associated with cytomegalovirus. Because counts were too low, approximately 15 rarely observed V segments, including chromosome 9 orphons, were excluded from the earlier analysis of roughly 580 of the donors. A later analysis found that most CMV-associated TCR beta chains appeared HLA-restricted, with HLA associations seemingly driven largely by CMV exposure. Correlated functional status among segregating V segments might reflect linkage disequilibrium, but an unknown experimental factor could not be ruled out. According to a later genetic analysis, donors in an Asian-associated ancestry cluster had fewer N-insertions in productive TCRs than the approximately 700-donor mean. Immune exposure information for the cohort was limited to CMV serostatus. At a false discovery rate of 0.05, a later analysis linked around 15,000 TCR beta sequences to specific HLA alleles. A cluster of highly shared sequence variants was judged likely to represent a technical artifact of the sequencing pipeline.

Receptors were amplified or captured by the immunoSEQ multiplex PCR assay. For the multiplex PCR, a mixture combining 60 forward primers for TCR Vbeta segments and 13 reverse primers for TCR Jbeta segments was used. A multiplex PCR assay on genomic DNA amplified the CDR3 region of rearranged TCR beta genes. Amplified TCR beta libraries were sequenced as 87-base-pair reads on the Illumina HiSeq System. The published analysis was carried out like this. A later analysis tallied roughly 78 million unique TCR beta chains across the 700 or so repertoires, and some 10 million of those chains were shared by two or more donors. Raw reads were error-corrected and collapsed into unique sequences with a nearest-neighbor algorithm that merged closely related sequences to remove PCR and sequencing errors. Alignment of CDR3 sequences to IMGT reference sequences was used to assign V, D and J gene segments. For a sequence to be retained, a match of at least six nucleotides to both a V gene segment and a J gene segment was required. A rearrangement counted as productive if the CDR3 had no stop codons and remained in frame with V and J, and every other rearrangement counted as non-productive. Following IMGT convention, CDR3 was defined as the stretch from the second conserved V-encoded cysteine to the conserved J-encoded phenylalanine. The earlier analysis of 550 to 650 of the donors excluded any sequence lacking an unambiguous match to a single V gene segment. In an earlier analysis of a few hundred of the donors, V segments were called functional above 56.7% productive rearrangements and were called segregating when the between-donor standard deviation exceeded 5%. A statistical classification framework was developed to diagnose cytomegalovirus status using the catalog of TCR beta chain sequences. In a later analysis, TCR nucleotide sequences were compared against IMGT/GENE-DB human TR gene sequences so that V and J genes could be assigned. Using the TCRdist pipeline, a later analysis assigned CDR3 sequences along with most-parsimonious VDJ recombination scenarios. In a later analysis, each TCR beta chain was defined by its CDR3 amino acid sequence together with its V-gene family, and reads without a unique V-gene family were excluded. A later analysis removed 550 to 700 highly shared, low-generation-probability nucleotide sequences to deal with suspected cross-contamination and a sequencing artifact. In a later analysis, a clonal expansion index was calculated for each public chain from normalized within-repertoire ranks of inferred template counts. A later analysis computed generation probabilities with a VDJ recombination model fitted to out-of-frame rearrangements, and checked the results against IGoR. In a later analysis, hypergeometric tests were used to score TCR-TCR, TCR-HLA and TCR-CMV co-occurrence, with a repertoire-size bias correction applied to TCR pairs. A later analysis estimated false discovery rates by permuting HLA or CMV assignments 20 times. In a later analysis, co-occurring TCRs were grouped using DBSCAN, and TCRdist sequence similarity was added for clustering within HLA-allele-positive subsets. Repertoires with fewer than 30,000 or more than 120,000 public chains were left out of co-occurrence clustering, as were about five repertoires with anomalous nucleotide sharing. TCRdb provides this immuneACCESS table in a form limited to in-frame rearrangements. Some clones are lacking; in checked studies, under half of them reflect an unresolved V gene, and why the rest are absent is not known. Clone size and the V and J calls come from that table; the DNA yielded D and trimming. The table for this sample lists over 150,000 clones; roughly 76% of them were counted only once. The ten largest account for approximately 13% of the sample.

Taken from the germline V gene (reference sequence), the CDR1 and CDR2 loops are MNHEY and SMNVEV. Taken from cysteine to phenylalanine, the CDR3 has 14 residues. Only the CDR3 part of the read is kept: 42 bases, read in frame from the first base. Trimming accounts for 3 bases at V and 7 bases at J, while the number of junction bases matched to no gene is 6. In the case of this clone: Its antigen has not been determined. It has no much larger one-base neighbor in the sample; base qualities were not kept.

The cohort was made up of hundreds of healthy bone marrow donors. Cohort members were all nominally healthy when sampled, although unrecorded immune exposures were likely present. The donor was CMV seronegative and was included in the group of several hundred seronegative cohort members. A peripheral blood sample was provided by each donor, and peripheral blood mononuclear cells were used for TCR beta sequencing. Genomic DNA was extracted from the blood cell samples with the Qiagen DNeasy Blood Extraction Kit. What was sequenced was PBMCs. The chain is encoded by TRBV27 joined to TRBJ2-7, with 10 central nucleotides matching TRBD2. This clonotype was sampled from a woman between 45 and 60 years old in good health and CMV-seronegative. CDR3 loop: CASSFRASGREQYF. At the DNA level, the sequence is TGTGCCAGCAGTTTTAGGGCTAGCGGGAGAGAGCAGTACTTC.